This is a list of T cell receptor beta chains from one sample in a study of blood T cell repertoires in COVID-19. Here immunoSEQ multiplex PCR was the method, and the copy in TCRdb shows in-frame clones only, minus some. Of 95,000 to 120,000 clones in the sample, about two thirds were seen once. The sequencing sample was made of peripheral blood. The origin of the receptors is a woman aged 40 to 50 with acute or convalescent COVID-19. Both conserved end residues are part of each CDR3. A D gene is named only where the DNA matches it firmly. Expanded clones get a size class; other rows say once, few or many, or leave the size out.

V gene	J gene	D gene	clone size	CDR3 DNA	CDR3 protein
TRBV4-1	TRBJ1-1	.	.	TGCGCCAGCAGCCAAGCAGGGGCTGAAGCTTTCTTT	CASSQAGAEAFF
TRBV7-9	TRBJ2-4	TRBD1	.	TGTGCCAGCAGCCAACTCGACAGGGCGACCAAAAACATTCAGTACTTC	CASSQLDRATKNIQYF
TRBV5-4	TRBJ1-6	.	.	TGTGCCAGCAGCCCCGGAGGAGGCTCCTATAATTCACCCCTCCACTTT	CASSPGGGSYNSPLHF
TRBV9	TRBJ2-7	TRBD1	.	TGTGCCAGCAGCGTAGACCCCCAGGGGGTGATTCGTAGCGAGCAGTACTTC	CASSVDPQGVIRSEQYF
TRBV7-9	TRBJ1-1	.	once	TGTGCCAGCAGCCCGCCGGGGGTTTGGGCTGAAGCTTTCTTT	CASSPPGVWAEAFF
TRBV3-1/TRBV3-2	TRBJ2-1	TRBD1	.	TGTGCCAGCAGCCAAGGGGACAGGGGTGTTCTGTTCTTC	CASSQGDRGVLFF
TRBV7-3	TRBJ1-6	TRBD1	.	TGTGCCAGCAGCGGGGGACAGCCGAATTCACCCCTCCACTTT	CASSGGQPNSPLHF
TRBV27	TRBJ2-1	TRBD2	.	TGTGCCAGCAGTTTGGGGCGGGGGTTCTACAATGAGCAGTTCTTC	CASSLGRGFYNEQFF
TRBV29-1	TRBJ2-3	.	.	TGCAGCGTTGAAGGAGGTGAGGGAGTAGGCACAGATACGCAGTATTTT	CSVEGGEGVGTDTQYF
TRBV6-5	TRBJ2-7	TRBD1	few	TGTGCCAGCAGTTATGACGGGACAGGGACCTACGAGCAGTACTTC	CASSYDGTGTYEQYF
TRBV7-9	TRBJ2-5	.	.	TGTGCCAGCAGCTTATATCCGACAGGACTCCAAGAGACCCAGTACTTC	CASSLYPTGLQETQYF
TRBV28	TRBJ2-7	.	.	TGTGCCAGCAGTTCCGCGGCGAGGGAGCAGTACTTC	CASSSAAREQYF
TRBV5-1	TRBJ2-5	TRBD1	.	TGCGCCACGTATCCCGGGACAGGGCGAGAGACCCAGTACTTC	CATYPGTGRETQYF
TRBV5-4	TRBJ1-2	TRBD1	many	TGTGCCAGCAGCCCGGACAGGGGGCGAGGCTACACCTTC	CASSPDRGRGYTF
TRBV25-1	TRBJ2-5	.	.	TGTGCCAGCGCAGGCAGGGGCGGGGAGACCCAGTACTTC	CASAGRGGETQYF
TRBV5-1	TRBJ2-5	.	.	TGCGCCAGCAGCTTCGACAGTCCCAAAGAGACCCAGTACTTC	CASSFDSPKETQYF
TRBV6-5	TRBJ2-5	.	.	TGTGCCAGCAGTTACTCCTTTAGCGGCTTCGAGACCCAGTACTTC	CASSYSFSGFETQYF
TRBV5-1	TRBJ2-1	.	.	TGCGCCAGCAGCTTGGCTCGCAATGAGCAGTTCTTC	CASSLARNEQFF
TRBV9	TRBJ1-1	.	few	TGTGCCAGCAGCGTAGGGGAGGGTAGGACTGAAGCTTTCTTT	CASSVGEGRTEAFF